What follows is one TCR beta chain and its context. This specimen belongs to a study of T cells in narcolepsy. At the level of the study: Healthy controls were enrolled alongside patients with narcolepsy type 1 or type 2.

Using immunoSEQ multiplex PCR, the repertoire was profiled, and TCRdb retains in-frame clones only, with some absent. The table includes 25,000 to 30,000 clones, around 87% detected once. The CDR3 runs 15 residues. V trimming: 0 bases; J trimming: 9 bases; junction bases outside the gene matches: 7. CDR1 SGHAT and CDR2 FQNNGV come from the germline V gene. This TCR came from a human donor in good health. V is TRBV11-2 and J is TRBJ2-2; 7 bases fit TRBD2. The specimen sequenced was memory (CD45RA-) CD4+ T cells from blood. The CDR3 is CASSLDGAGVRELFF. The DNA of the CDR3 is TGTGCCAGCAGCTTAGATGGGGCGGGAGTCCGGGAGCTGTTTTTT.